This TCR beta chain was sequenced for a study of OX40 agonist ivuxolimab in advanced cancers. Germline V gene data show CDR1 as MNHEY and CDR2 as SMNVEV (reference sequence). This CDR3 spans 14 amino acids. V lost 1 base, J lost 8 bases, and 6 bases stayed unmatched. Sequencing was performed with immunoSEQ multiplex PCR; in TCRdb, only in-frame clones are kept and a portion is missing. The repertoire holds about 96,000 clones, with 80% to 95% as singletons. The clonotype comes from an adult with an advanced solid tumor such as melanoma, head and neck, liver or kidney cancer. Sequenced material: CD4+ or CD8+ T cells sorted from blood, taken in a trial of the OX40 agonist ivuxolimab. V usage is TRBV27 and J usage is TRBJ2-3; 7 bases are a match to TRBD1. As DNA, the CDR3 is TGTGCCAGCAGTTTATTCCAGGGGGTGCGTACGCAGTATTTT. Encoded protein: CASSLFQGVRTQYF.